This T cell receptor (beta chain) was observed in a study of blood T cell repertoires in COVID-19. About the study: The origin of the acute and convalescent COVID-19 samples was the United States, Italy and Spain.

A COVID-19 case was met by exposed participants within 2 weeks before study entry. CDR3 length equals 19 residues. Libraries were prepared by immunoSEQ multiplex PCR; TCRdb keeps only in-frame clonotypes and omits some of them. The repertoire holds about 160,000 clones, with roughly 90% as singletons. The rearrangement uses TRBV21-1 and TRBJ2-3; the listed D gene, TRBD2, was not tested against the DNA. TRBV21-1 is labeled a pseudogene. Sequenced sample: PBMCs or T cells enriched from blood (not recorded which). This clonotype was sampled from a woman between 35 and 50 years old who had been exposed to COVID-19. CDR3 sequence (DNA): TGTGCCAGCAGCTCCATTTCCCAGGCGGGGACTAGCGGCACAGATACGCAGTATTTT. Translation gives CASSSISQAGTSGTDTQYF.